These 20 T cell receptor beta chains were all obtained from the same sample, sequenced in a study of T cell repertoires in cytomegalovirus infection. Their specific antigens are unknown. MiXCR, run by TCRdb on the reads, gives a single entry per CDR3 protein. Among nearly 70,000 distinct CDR3 sequences listed, about 22% were seen once. Specimen: PBMCs, sequenced either directly or after in vitro stimulation (not recorded which). The receptors were gathered from a human donor in good health (CMV status not recorded). Some clones in this sample may be carry-over from other donors' samples.

This clonotype was seen repeatedly, ten times or more. This chain connects TRBV6-1 to TRBJ1-2, with 7 bases fitting TRBD1. The length of the CDR3 is 17 residues. V was pared by 7 bases and J by 2 bases, with 16 bases of the junction left unmatched. Germline V CDR1 and CDR2: MNHNS, SASEGT. The CDR3 nucleotides are TGTGCCAGCATCCCTGGGGGGAGAGACAGGGAGAACTATGGCTACACCTTC. Protein: CASIPGGRDRENYGYTF.

This clonotype has a handful of counts. The V and J genes are TRBV5-1 and TRBJ2-7, with D perhaps TRBD1 or TRBD2 (5 bases each). The CDR3 has 14 amino acids. Germline CDR1 is SGHRS and CDR2 is YFSETQ. With 2 bases removed from V and 6 bases from J, the gap between germline ends came to 15 bases. CDR3 in amino acids: CASSFRDEGFEQYF. The CDR3 coding sequence is TGCGCCAGCAGCTTCCGGGACGAGGGTTTCGAGCAGTACTTC.

This clonotype showed up just a few times. The V and J genes are TRBV20-1 and TRBJ1-4; the match to TRBD1 covers 9 bases. Trimming cost V 4 bases and J 1 base; bases outside gene matches: 16. Per the germline V gene, CDR1 is DFQATT and CDR2 is SNEGSKA (reference sequence). This CDR3 has 19 amino acids. CDR3 DNA: TGCAGTGCTACACCACCCCCGGGACAGGGTATAGGAACTAATGAAAAACTGTTTTTT. This encodes CSATPPPGQGIGTNEKLFF.

The chain links TRBV27 to TRBJ2-2; a weak D match, TRBD2 (6 bases). Trimming removed 3 bases from V and 2 bases from J, with 13 bases in between. Germline CDR1 MNHEY, CDR2 SMNVEV (reference sequence). This CDR3 is 16 amino acids long. The CDR3 protein is CASSFGSGVNTGELFF. CDR3 DNA: TGTGCCAGCAGTTTTGGTAGCGGAGTTAACACCGGGGAGCTGTTTTTT.

V gene TRBV11-3 combines with J gene TRBJ2-2, with no clear D. The CDR3 has 13 amino acids. V was trimmed by 6 bases and J by 9 bases, leaving 14 bases between them. Germline V gene data show CDR1 as SGHNT and CDR2 as YENEEA. CDR3 sequence: CASRSPQDRELFF. The CDR3 DNA reads TGTGCCAGCAGGTCTCCCCAGGACCGGGAGCTGTTTTTT.

The chain employs TRBV20-1 and TRBJ1-1, with a weak D call TRBD1 (6 bases). The CDR3 consists of 13 residues. Looked up from germline, CDR1 is DFQATT and CDR2 is SNEGSKA (reference sequence). DNA for the CDR3: TGCACGACAGGCGATGCGGTTAGGACTGAAGCTTTCTTT. As protein: CTTGDAVRTEAFF.

This clonotype was seen only a few times. This rearrangement joins TRBV6-5 to TRBJ1-2; 7 bases align to TRBD1. V lost 2 bases and J lost 5; bases outside the gene matches: 2. The CDR3 is 13 residues long. In germline, CDR1 is MNHEY, CDR2 SVGAGI. CDR3 nucleotides: TGTGCCAGCAGTTACGACAGGGCGTATGGCTACACCTTC. The encoded protein is CASSYDRAYGYTF.

This clonotype has ten or more counts. This rearrangement joins TRBV11-2 to TRBJ2-7; D is possibly TRBD1 (6 bases). Germline lookup yields CDR1 SGHAT and CDR2 FQNNGV. There are 15 residues in the CDR3. Trimming stripped 1 base from V and 2 bases from J, with 12 bases between. This chain's CDR3 is CASSLVGQGPYEQYF. Here the CDR3 DNA reads TGTGCCAGCAGCTTAGTAGGGCAGGGGCCCTACGAGCAGTACTTC.

This clonotype occurred a few times. This rearrangement joins TRBV19 to TRBJ1-2, with 10 bases lining up with TRBD1. The CDR3 is made up of 15 amino acids. V lost 5 bases and J lost 7; bases outside the gene matches: 10. Per germline, CDR1 LNHDA and CDR2 SQIVND (reference sequence). The CDR3 nucleotides are TGTGCCAGTAGTCCTAAGACAGGGGGCTACGTTGGCTACACCTTC. This translates into CASSPKTGGYVGYTF.

This clonotype was seen only a few times. J is TRBJ1-2 and V is TRBV25-1; tentatively, D is TRBD1 (6 bases). Germline V gives CDR1 MGHDK, CDR2 SYGVNS. Trimming stripped 3 bases from V and 4 bases from J, with 15 bases between. The CDR3 contains 15 residues. The CDR3 region has the DNA TGTGCCAGCAGTGAGCCCGGACAGCTAATCTATGGCTACACCTTC. Residues: CASSEPGQLIYGYTF.

This clonotype was counted only a few times. The chain has TRBV2 and TRBJ2-3; D may match TRBD1 or TRBD2 (5 bases each). The CDR3 loop spans 16 amino acids. Germline V gives CDR1 SNHLY, CDR2 FYNNEI. The V end was cut by 0 bases, the J end by 0 bases, with 10 bases between. The CDR3 DNA follows: TGTGCCAGCAGTGAAGCAAGGGACGGGAGCACAGATACGCAGTATTTT. Residues: CASSEARDGSTDTQYF.

The V call is TRBV4-1, the J call TRBJ2-1; TRBD1 aligns across 7 bases. The CDR3 spans 15 residues. Germline loops: CDR1 MGHRA, CDR2 YSYEKL. V shed 1 base, J shed 8 bases, and the junction held 8 bases outside the gene matches. In DNA, the CDR3 is TGCGCCAGCAGCCAAGCAATACTAGGGGGCCATGAGCAGTTCTTC. This encodes CASSQAILGGHEQFF.

This clonotype was observed once. This chain links TRBV6-2 or TRBV6-3 with TRBJ2-1; TRBD2 agrees at 9 bases. Germline CDR1 and CDR2: MNHEY and SVGEGT. The V and J ends lost 5 bases and 3 bases, in that order; junction bases with no gene match: 8. This CDR3 contains 16 residues. CDR3 protein: CASSRIAGAGYNEQFF. CDR3 nucleotide sequence: TGTGCCAGCAGTCGTATAGCGGGAGCGGGCTACAATGAGCAGTTCTTC.

This clonotype was seen a handful of times. V gene TRBV6-1 combines with J gene TRBJ1-1; maybe TRBD1 (6 bases). The CDR3 contains 15 residues. CDR1 is MNHNS and CDR2 is SASEGT in the germline V gene. V was clipped by 6 bases and J by 1 base, with 15 bases between them. The CDR3 coding sequence is TGTGCCAGCAGCAGGGGACGGGACGGGAACACTGAAGCTTTCTTT. Its translation is CASSRGRDGNTEAFF.

This clonotype occurred a few times. This chain connects TRBV7-9 to TRBJ2-7; a possible D gene is TRBD1 (6 bases). The CDR3 spans 14 residues. Germline loops: CDR1 SEHNR, CDR2 FQNEAQ (reference sequence). The V end lost 4 bases, the J end lost 2 bases, and 12 bases lay between the germline ends. Here the CDR3 reads CASSSRRGTYEQYF. CDR3 nucleotide sequence: TGTGCCAGCAGCTCACGCAGGGGAACCTACGAGCAGTACTTC.

The chain joins TRBV12-3 or TRBV12-4 to TRBJ2-4; 12 bases line up with TRBD2. The CDR3 covers 19 residues. V gave up 3 bases and J gave up 0 bases; unmatched junction bases: 9. The CDR3 bases are TGTGCCAGCAGTTTTTGGGCTAGCGGGAGGGACCTAGCCAAAAACATTCAGTACTTC. Its translation is CASSFWASGRDLAKNIQYF.

This clonotype was found many times. The chain links TRBV12-3 or TRBV12-4 to TRBJ2-5; possibly TRBD1 for D (6 bases). There are 14 residues in the CDR3. V shed 6 bases and J shed 5 bases, with 16 bases lying between them. CDR3 coding DNA: TGTGCCAGCAGCGAACAGGGTTTCGGGGAGACCCAGTACTTC. It is translated as CASSEQGFGETQYF.

The chain couples TRBV19 to TRBJ1-5, with D possibly TRBD1 on 6 matching bases. The V gene's germline CDR1 is LNHDA and CDR2 SQIVND (reference sequence). V lost 7 bases to trimming and J lost 0 bases, with 16 bases between them. CDR3 length equals 16 residues. The CDR3 region is CASIPGHRYSNQPQHF. The CDR3 DNA follows: TGTGCCAGTATACCGGGACACCGATATAGCAATCAGCCCCAGCATTTT.

V usage is TRBV29-1 and J usage is TRBJ1-1; possible D gene TRBD1, 6 bases. Germline V gene data show CDR1 as SQVTM and CDR2 as ANQGSEA. The CDR3 is made up of 15 amino acids. Trimming left V 4 bases short and J 0 bases short, with 15 bases between. The CDR3 reads CSVGVSGQMNTEAFF. In DNA, the CDR3 is TGCAGCGTTGGCGTCAGCGGACAGATGAACACTGAAGCTTTCTTT.

Ten or more counts support this clonotype. The chain joins TRBV7-8 to TRBJ2-5; D is uncertain. The CDR3 contains 13 residues. The germline V gene encodes CDR1 SGHVS and CDR2 FQNEAQ. Between the trimmed V and J ends, which lost 1 base and 3 bases, there was a span of 6 bases. The CDR3 DNA sequence: TGTGCCAGCAGCTTAGACAAAGAAGAGACCCAGTACTTC. Its translation: CASSLDKEETQYF.